This TCR beta chain was profiled in a study of shared clonotypes between healthy human individuals (TCRdb year 2020). Describing the broader study: The cohort included three men and a couple of women between 18 and 49 years of age. Blood TCR repertoires of several healthy adults were deeply sequenced to estimate repertoire size and the extent of clonotype sharing between individuals. Libraries were prepared and TCR repertoires were sequenced by different laboratories using diverse techniques, in order to increase sequencing depth and limit assay-specific biases. Per donor, leukapheresis produced somewhere between about 0.8 and 9 billion PBMCs.

Using the deep immunoSEQ assay, multiplex PCR amplified TCR CDR3 regions from genomic DNA. For each cell subset, the extracted genomic DNA was distributed evenly across all wells of several immunoSEQ 96-well plates, and each plate served as one replicate. For unsorted PBMC, around 330 ng genomic DNA, equal to 30,000 or so T cell genomes, was loaded into each replicate PCR. Ten immunoSEQ deep assay plates were used to sequence unsorted PBMC genomic DNA. Purified libraries were measured with a Qubit 3.0 fluorometer, size-checked on a Bioanalyzer 2100, and measured again with the KAPA Library Quantification kit. A separate single-read 150-cycle Illumina NextSeq 550 flow cell was used to sequence each immunoSEQ 96-well plate. The original methods were these. Because the immunoSEQ output included only junctional sequences and no quality scores, the filtering could not be the same as the filtering used for full-length reads. Sequences were annotated with PyIR, a Python wrapper for IgBLAST v1.9, and V/J genes and CDR3 were assigned using IMGT germline references. Reads with weak V/J assignments (E-value above 1e-6), missing CDR3, stop codons, out-of-frame junctions, or ambiguous translated residues were removed. A V3J clonotype was defined by an identical inferred V gene, J gene, and CDR3 amino acid sequence. The percentage overlap between two repertoires was calculated by dividing the number of shared unique clonotypes by the size of the smaller repertoire. Richness of each repertoire was evaluated using RTK rarefaction, the Chao1 estimator, and Recon v2.1 estimates of unobserved clonotypes. Drawn from immuneACCESS, this table holds only the in-frame rearrangements with V and J called that TCRdb kept. Clones are partly lost; checked studies trace under half to an unresolved V gene and leave the rest unexplained. The V and J calls and the clone size are those of that table, but D and trimming were determined from the DNA. The sample contains over 95,000 clones, over 40% of them found a single time. The ten top clones hold more than 12% of the sample.

The donors were healthy, HIV-negative adults with no recently reported acute infections or vaccinations. Every donor was a Caucasian adult residing in Nashville, Tennessee, USA. For unsorted samples, tens of millions of PBMCs were counted, and genomic DNA was extracted using the QIAamp DNA Blood Mini kit. Blood was collected by leukapheresis, and PBMCs were isolated by Ficoll-Histopaque density gradient centrifugation and then cryopreserved in liquid nitrogen vapor phase. From the cysteine through the phenylalanine, the CDR3 covers 14 amino acids. Only CDR3 DNA is held: 42 bases, read in frame from base 1. Relative to germline, V is 2 bases shorter and J is 1 base shorter, with 6 bases between their ends. CDR1 and CDR2 are read off the germline V gene as ENHRY and SYGVKD. In this sample, this clone turned up many times. This clone's antigen is unknown. Base qualities are missing; no much larger clone stands one base away.

What the study reported, not specific to this receptor: Sampling was limited to blood, and TCR repertoires in tissue likely differ from TCR repertoires in blood. Because the study included only a small number of donors, the genetic and exposure-history diversity represented was limited. Pairwise subsampling led to the expectation that sequencing depth would affect the degree of clonotype sharing among donors.

The chain couples TRBV10-3 to TRBJ1-3; TRBD1 could be the D gene, as 5 bases match. The clonotype originates from a woman between 35 and 50 years old in good health. Some clones in this sample may be carry-over from other donors' samples. Sequenced material: PBMCs. The nucleotides read TGTGCCATCAGTGAGGCAGGGTCTGGAAACACCATATATTTT. Its translation is CAISEAGSGNTIYF.